The 19 T cell receptor beta chains in this list originate from one sample, sequenced in a study of CD8 T cells in ankylosing spondylitis. A single record per CDR3 protein comes from TCRdb applying MiXCR to the 5' RACE reads. The table includes approximately 350,000 distinct CDR3 sequences, roughly 14% detected once. Sequencing input: blood, either unsorted or a sorted T cell fraction (not recorded which). The receptors were gathered from a male donor with ankylosing spondylitis or in good health (not recorded which).

This chain connects TRBV5-1 to TRBJ1-4; TRBD1 agrees at 9 bases. J lost 5 bases, V lost 5 bases, and 1 base had no gene match. The CDR3 sequence is 13 residues long. Germline V gene sequence: CDR1 SGHRS, CDR2 YFSETQ. CDR3 in amino acids: CASSGQGNEKLFF. CDR3 bases: TGCGCCAGCAGTGGACAGGGGAATGAAAAACTGTTTTTT.

The gene calls are TRBV7-2 and TRBJ2-1; 9 nucleotides align to TRBD2. CDR1 SGHTA and CDR2 FQGNSA come from the germline V gene. The CDR3 consists of 16 residues. Trimming took 3 bases from V and 2 from J; bases not matched to a gene: 5. The CDR3 protein is CASSFVAGVTYNEQFF. The DNA of the CDR3 is TGTGCCAGCAGCTTCGTAGCGGGAGTAACCTACAATGAGCAGTTCTTC.

This clonotype was seen more than once but under ten times. The V call is TRBV10-3, the J call TRBJ2-3, with 11 nucleotides matching TRBD2. CDR1 and CDR2 from the germline V gene are ENHRY and SYGVKD. The CDR3 consists of 17 residues. V lost 2 bases, J lost 5 bases, and 9 bases stayed unmatched. The CDR3 bases are TGTGCCATCAGTGAGGTAGCGGGAGGGGTAACCGGAGATACGCAGTATTTT. Its translation is CAISEVAGGVTGDTQYF.

This clonotype was recorded at least ten times. V and J are TRBV5-1 and TRBJ1-5; D not certain. The V and J ends lost 0 bases and 0 bases respectively, with 7 bases between them. Germline V gene sequence: CDR1 SGHRS, CDR2 YFSETQ. CDR3 length equals 15 residues. The CDR3 nucleotides are TGCGCCAGCAGCTTGGACGGGTATAGCAATCAGCCCCAGCATTTT. Encoded protein: CASSLDGYSNQPQHF. Complete variable domain (other parts from reference TRBV5-1 and TRBJ1-5): KAGVTQTPRYLIKTRGQQVTLSCSPISGHRSVSWYQQTPGQGLQFLFEYFSETQRNKGNFPGRFSGRQFSNSRSEMNVSTLELGDSALYLCASSLDGYSNQPQHFGDGTRLSIL.

This clonotype was seen a few times. The J gene is TRBJ2-2, the V gene TRBV3-1; D gene unclear. Per germline, CDR1 LGHDT and CDR2 YNNKEL (reference sequence). The CDR3 is 13 amino acids. V lost 7 bases to trimming and J lost 3 bases, with 9 bases between them. The CDR3 reads CASIGWHTGELFF. The CDR3 DNA is TGTGCCAGCATAGGTTGGCACACCGGGGAGCTGTTTTTT.

This chain uses TRBV10-3 with TRBJ2-6; no reliable D call. The CDR3 sequence is 13 residues long. Trimming left V 8 bases short and J 0 bases short, with 5 bases between. CDR1 is ENHRY, CDR2 SYGVKD, per germline. The CDR3 DNA reads TGTGCCATCTCGCTCTCTGGGGCCAACGTCCTGACTTTC. This encodes CAISLSGANVLTF.

This clonotype has ten or more counts. The chain uses TRBV12-3 or TRBV12-4 and TRBJ2-3; D is unresolved. V was shortened by 1 base and J by 8 bases, with 13 bases between the two germline ends. The CDR3 length is 14 residues. The CDR3 bases are TGTGCCAGCAGTTTAGGGTACGATCTAGGTACGCAGTATTTT. Translation gives CASSLGYDLGTQYF.

The CDR3 DNA reads TGTGCCACCAGCGTGACAGGGGCCTTCGGCGAGCAGTACTTC. It is translated as CATSVTGAFGEQYF. The chain links TRBV15 to TRBJ2-7, with 8 nucleotides matching TRBD1. Trimming took 5 bases from V and 6 from J; bases not matched to a gene: 9. CDR3 length: 14 residues. Germline lookup yields CDR1 LNHNV and CDR2 YYDKDF (reference sequence).

V gene TRBV30 combines with J gene TRBJ1-2; no clear D. This CDR3 has 12 amino acids. Per the germline V gene, CDR1 is GTSNPN and CDR2 is SVGIG (reference sequence). V shed 4 bases and J shed 8 bases, with 14 bases lying between them. The DNA for the CDR3 is TGTGCCTGGAACGACCCAAGAGAAGGCTACACCTTC. It encodes CAWNDPREGYTF.

The chain is built from TRBV6-1 and TRBJ1-1, with 8 bases lining up with TRBD1. The CDR3 has 14 amino acids. CDR1 and CDR2 (germline): MNHNS, SASEGT. With V trimmed by 6 bases and J by 4 bases, 7 bases remained unmatched. The CDR3 nucleotides are TGTGCCAGCAGCGGATCAGACAGGGGCACTGAAGCTTTCTTT. Protein: CASSGSDRGTEAFF.

This clonotype was seen at least ten times. The chain uses TRBV15 and TRBJ2-1; 7 positions match TRBD2. CDR1 LNHNV and CDR2 YYDKDF come from the germline V gene (reference sequence). The CDR3 runs 14 residues. The V and J ends lost 0 bases and 8 bases, in that order; junction bases with no gene match: 4. CDR3 bases: TGTGCCACCAGCAGAGATTGGGGAGGGCATGAGCAGTTCTTC. It encodes CATSRDWGGHEQFF. The full variable domain, completed using reference TRBV15 and TRBJ2-1, is DAMVIQNPRYQVTQFGKPVTLSCSQTLNHNVMYWYQQKSSQAPKLLFHYYDKDFNNEADTPDNFQSRRPNTSFCFLDIRSPGLGDTAMYLCATSRDWGGHEQFFGPGTRLTVL.

The chain recombines TRBV7-9 with TRBJ1-4, with 10 bases lining up with TRBD1. CDR3 length: 14 residues. V dropped 7 bases and J dropped 5; count of bases not matched to a gene: 4. The germline gives CDR1 SEHNR, CDR2 FQNEAQ (reference sequence). CDR3 region: CASTRQGANEKLFF. CDR3 DNA sequence: TGTGCCAGCACAAGACAGGGGGCGAATGAAAAACTGTTTTTT. Supplemented by reference TRBV7-9 and TRBJ1-4, the full variable domain reads DTGVSQNPRHKITKRGQNVTFRCDPISEHNRLYWYRQTLGQGPEFLTYFQNEAQLEKSRLLSDRFSAERPKGSFSTLEIQRTEQGDSAMYLCASTRQGANEKLFFGSGTQLSVL.

This clonotype occurred many times. The chain carries TRBV4-1 and TRBJ2-3, with D tentatively TRBD1 (6 bases). The CDR3 contains 15 residues. V gave up 0 bases and J gave up 6 bases, with 13 bases separating them. CDR1 is MGHRA, CDR2 YSYEKL, per germline. The CDR3 sequence is CASSQDGNRADTQYF. CDR3 bases: TGCGCCAGCAGCCAAGATGGAAACAGGGCGGATACGCAGTATTTT.

This clonotype came up a few times. The genes are TRBV5-6 and TRBJ2-7; D may be TRBD1 (6 bases). This CDR3 comprises 16 residues. Germline CDR1 SGHDT, CDR2 YYEEEE. Trimming removed 0 bases from V and 0 bases from J, with 13 bases in between. CDR3 sequence: CASSLERQAYSYEQYF. DNA for the CDR3: TGTGCCAGCAGCTTGGAACGACAGGCCTACTCCTACGAGCAGTACTTC. Based on the CDR3 plus reference TRBV5-6 and TRBJ2-7, the full variable domain is DAGVTQSPTHLIKTRGQQVTLRCSPKSGHDTVSWYQQALGQGPQFIFQYYEEEERQRGNFPDRFSGHQFPNYSSELNVNALLLGDSALYLCASSLERQAYSYEQYFGPGTRLTVT.

In its sample, this clonotype was seen a few times. This sequence joins TRBV15 and TRBJ2-5; D perhaps matches TRBD2 (5 bases). The length of the CDR3 is 16 residues. Per germline, CDR1 LNHNV and CDR2 YYDKDF (reference sequence). V lost 1 base to trimming and J lost 5 bases, with 17 bases between them. The DNA of the CDR3 is TGTGCCACCAGCAGAGGGAGGTCCGCCGTGTGGGAGACCCAGTACTTC. It codes for CATSRGRSAVWETQYF.

This clonotype was detected ten times or more. The J gene is TRBJ2-3, the V gene TRBV10-3; 13 bases are shared with TRBD2. The germline CDR1 and CDR2 sequences are ENHRY and SYGVKD. V lost 10 bases, J lost 0 bases, and 13 bases stayed unmatched. This CDR3 has 18 amino acids. The CDR3 is CATSGRTSGSRSTDTQYF. CDR3 in DNA: TGTGCCACCTCGGGCAGGACTAGCGGGAGTCGAAGCACAGATACGCAGTATTTT.

This rearrangement joins TRBV2 to TRBJ2-2, with D possibly being TRBD1 or TRBD2 (5 bases each). This CDR3 has 16 residues. Looked up from germline, CDR1 is SNHLY and CDR2 is FYNNEI. V lost 6 bases, J lost 2 bases, and 16 bases lay in between. The CDR3 DNA reads as TGTGCCAGCAGGGAAAGGGGACCCACTAACACCGGGGAGCTGTTTTTT. Translating it yields CASRERGPTNTGELFF.

The chain is built from TRBV30 and TRBJ2-6; D remains ambiguous. This CDR3 has 13 residues. Per germline, CDR1 GTSNPN and CDR2 SVGIG (reference sequence). With 4 bases removed from V and 3 bases from J, the gap between germline ends came to 7 bases. CDR3: CAWTLGGANVLTF. For the CDR3, the DNA is TGTGCCTGGACACTGGGTGGGGCCAACGTCCTGACTTTC.

The J gene is TRBJ1-1, the V gene TRBV7-2; a possible D gene is TRBD1 (6 bases). The CDR3 totals 15 residues. CDR1 and CDR2 from the germline V gene are SGHTA and FQGNSA. V lost 2 bases and J lost 4, with 14 bases in between. The CDR3 protein is CASSLKGGEGTEAFF. The CDR3 DNA is TGTGCCAGCAGCTTAAAGGGGGGAGAAGGCACTGAAGCTTTCTTT.